This T cell receptor beta chain is drawn from a study of T-cell memory formation after mild COVID-19. Looking at the study overall: Largely, the TCR clusters proved donor specific.

TCRdb re-called the 5' RACE reads with MiXCR, one entry per CDR3 protein. This table holds over 400,000 distinct CDR3 sequences, around 22% found once. Study outcomes and limitations: Memory cells collected pre-infection included some clones that later responded, suggesting cross-reactive memory joined.

This clonotype was counted between two and nine times. Its antigen is as yet unknown. Germline CDR1 SQVTM, CDR2 ANQGSEA. This CDR3 is 12 amino acids long. Deletions cut 5 bases from V and 3 bases from J, with 11 bases between. The source of this sequence is an adult woman who had mild COVID-19 (a few samples of this study predate the infection). Cell type and time point are not known. Sequenced sample: PBMCs or a T cell subset sorted from them (not recorded which). This chain connects TRBV29-1 to TRBJ2-7, with TRBD1 as a possible D gene (6 bases). The CDR3, as DNA: TGCAGCGTTTGGGACATCGACTACGAGCAGTACTTC. Translating gives CSVWDIDYEQYF.